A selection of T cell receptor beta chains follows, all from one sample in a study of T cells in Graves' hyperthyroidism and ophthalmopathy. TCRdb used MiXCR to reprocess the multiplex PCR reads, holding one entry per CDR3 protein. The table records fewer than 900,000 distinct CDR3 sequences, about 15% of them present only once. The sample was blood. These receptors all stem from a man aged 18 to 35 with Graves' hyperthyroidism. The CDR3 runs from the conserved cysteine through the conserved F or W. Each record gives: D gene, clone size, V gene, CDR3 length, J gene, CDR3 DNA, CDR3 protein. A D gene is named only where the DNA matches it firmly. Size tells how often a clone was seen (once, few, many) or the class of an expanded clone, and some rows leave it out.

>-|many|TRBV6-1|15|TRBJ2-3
TGTGCCAGCAGTGAAGCGGGACCCAGGGGAGATACGCAGTATTTT
CASSEAGPRGDTQYF
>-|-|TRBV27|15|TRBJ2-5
TGTGCCAGCAGTTTATCGAATCGGAGGCTGGAGACCCAGTACTTC
CASSLSNRRLETQYF
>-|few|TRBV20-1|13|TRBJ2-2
TGCAGTGCTAGCCCCCCGAACACCGGGGAGCTGTTTTTT
CSASPPNTGELFF
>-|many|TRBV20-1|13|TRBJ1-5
TGCAGTGCCACCGTGGCGGGGGGCCAGCCCCAGCATTTT
CSATVAGGQPQHF
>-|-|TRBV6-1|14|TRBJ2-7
TGTGCCAGCAGTTATGACAGAGTCAACTACGAGCAGTACTTC
CASSYDRVNYEQYF
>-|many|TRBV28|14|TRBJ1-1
TGTGCCAGCAGTTTACGAGGGGGGCTCACTGAAGCTTTCTTT
CASSLRGGLTEAFF
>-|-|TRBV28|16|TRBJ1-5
TGTGCCAGCAGTCCAAGGACAGTACTACCAAATCAGCCCCAGCATTTT
CASSPRTVLPNQPQHF
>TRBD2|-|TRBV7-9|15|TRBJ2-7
TGTGCCAGCAGCCCGAGTTGGACTAGCGCCTACGAGCAGTACTTC
CASSPSWTSAYEQYF
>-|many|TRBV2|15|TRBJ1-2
TGTGCCAGCCGGCTGGGAGGGATTCAGAGCTATGGCTACACCTTC
CASRLGGIQSYGYTF
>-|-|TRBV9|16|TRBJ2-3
TGTGCCAGCAGCGTAGATAGGGGGGGCGCCACAGATACGCAGTATTTT
CASSVDRGGATDTQYF
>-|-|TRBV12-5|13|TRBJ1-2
TGTGCTAGTGGTCCCCTCCTTGCGGAGGGCTACACCTTC
CASGPLLAEGYTF
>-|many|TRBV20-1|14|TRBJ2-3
TGCAGTGCTAACGAGGGTGAGGGTCCAGATACGCAGTATTTT
CSANEGEGPDTQYF
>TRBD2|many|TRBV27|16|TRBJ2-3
TGTGCCAGCAGTTTATTAGCGGGAGTAGTGTCGGATACGCAGTATTTT
CASSLLAGVVSDTQYF
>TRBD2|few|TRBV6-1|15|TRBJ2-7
TGTGCCAGCAGCCCCCAGGCGGGAGGACCCTACGAGCAGTACTTC
CASSPQAGGPYEQYF
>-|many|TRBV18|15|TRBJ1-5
TGTGCCAGCTCACCCTATGGGGCAGTAAATCAGCCCCAGCATTTT
CASSPYGAVNQPQHF
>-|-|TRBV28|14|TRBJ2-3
TGTGCCAGCACCTCGGACCCCATCCCAGGGACGCAGTATTTT
CASTSDPIPGTQYF
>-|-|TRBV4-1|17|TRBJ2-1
TGCGCCAGCAGCCAAGACCCTTACGGGCTAGCCCGCAATGAGCAGTTCTTC
CASSQDPYGLARNEQFF
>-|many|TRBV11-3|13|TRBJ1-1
TGTGCCAGCAGCCAAGGACATAACACTGAAGCTTTCTTT
CASSQGHNTEAFF
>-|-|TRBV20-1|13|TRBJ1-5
TGCAGTGCTAGGTACGGGGGAAATCAGCCCCAGCATTTT
CSARYGGNQPQHF
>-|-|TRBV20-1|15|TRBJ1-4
TGCAGTGCTAGAAGTGCCGGGCCCAATAATGAAAAACTGTTTTTT
CSARSAGPNNEKLFF
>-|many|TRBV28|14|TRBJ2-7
TGTGCCAGCAGATCCCCGGGTGGGACCTACGAGCAGTACTTC
CASRSPGGTYEQYF
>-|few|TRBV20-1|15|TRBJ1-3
TGCAGTGCTAGAGTCGGACAAAACTCTGGAAACACCATATATTTT
CSARVGQNSGNTIYF
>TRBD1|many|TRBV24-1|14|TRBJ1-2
TGTGCCACCAGTGCCCGGACAGGGGTCCATGGCTACACCTTC
CATSARTGVHGYTF
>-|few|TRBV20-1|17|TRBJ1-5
TGCAGTGCTAGAGATCCGTGGGGGGGCCATAGCAATCAGCCCCAGCATTTT
CSARDPWGGHSNQPQHF
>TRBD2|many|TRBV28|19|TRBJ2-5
TGTGCCAGCAGTTCGCGGGACCGCAGGGGAAGCGGGAGCTCAGAGACCCAGTACTTC
CASSSRDRRGSGSSETQYF
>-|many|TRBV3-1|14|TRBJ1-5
TGTGCCAGCAGCACAGACACCGGAAGGTTACCCCAGCATTTT
CASSTDTGRLPQHF
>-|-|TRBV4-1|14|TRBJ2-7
TGCGCCAGCAGCCAAACGGGACACACCTACGAGCAGTACTTC
CASSQTGHTYEQYF
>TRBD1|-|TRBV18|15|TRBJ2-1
TGTGCCAGCTCAATAAGACAGGGGGTCTACAATGAGCAGTTCTTC
CASSIRQGVYNEQFF
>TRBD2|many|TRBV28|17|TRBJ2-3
TGTGCCAGCAGTACCGTACACATAGCGGGAGGCCGAGATACGCAGTATTTT
CASSTVHIAGGRDTQYF
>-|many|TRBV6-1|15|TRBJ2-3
TGTGCCAGCAGTTCCCTGCGTACTAGCACAGATACGCAGTATTTT
CASSSLRTSTDTQYF
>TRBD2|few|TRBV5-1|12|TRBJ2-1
TGCGCCAGCAGGCGGGAGGAGGTTGAGCAGTTCTTC
CASRREEVEQFF
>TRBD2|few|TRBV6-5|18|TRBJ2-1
TGTGCCAGCAGTTATTCAACTATAGCGGGAGCGGGATACAATGAGCAGTTCTTC
CASSYSTIAGAGYNEQFF
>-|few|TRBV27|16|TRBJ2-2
TGTGCCAGCAGTTTATATCCTAGCCTAGGCACCGGGGAGCTGTTTTTT
CASSLYPSLGTGELFF
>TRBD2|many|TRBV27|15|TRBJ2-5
TGTGCCAGCAGTTTAGTAGCGGGAGGGCCAGAGACCCAGTACTTC
CASSLVAGGPETQYF
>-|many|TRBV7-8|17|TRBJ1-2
TGTGCCAGCAGCCAACCCCTAACGGAGCCAGCTAACTATGGCTACACCTTC
CASSQPLTEPANYGYTF
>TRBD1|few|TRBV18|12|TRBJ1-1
TGTGCCAGCTCACTCATGACAGGGGATGCTTTCTTT
CASSLMTGDAFF
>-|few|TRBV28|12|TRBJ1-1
TGTGCCAGCAGTTTGGGGAACACTGAAGCTTCCTTT
CASSLGNTEASF
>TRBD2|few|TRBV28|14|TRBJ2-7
TGTGCCAGCAGAGACGCGCTAGCGGCTTACGAGCAGTACTTC
CASRDALAAYEQYF
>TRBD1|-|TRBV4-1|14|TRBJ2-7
TGCGCCAGCAGCCAAGAACAGGGGACCTGGGAGCAGTACTTC
CASSQEQGTWEQYF
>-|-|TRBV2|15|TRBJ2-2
-
CASSGFGVGTGELLF
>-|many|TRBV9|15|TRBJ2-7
TGTGCCAGCAGCGTTAGCCCCGACTATACCTACGAGCAGTACTTC
CASSVSPDYTYEQYF
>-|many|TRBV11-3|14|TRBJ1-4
TGTGCCAGCAGCAACAGGGAGGCTAATGAAAAACTGTTTTTT
CASSNREANEKLFF
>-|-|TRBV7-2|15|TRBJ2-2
TGTGCCAGCAACCTGGCCTCGGGGTACACCGGGGAGCTGTTTTTT
CASNLASGYTGELFF
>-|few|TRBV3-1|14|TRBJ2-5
TGTGCCAGCAGCCAAGATCCAGGGAAAGAGACCCAGTACTTC
CASSQDPGKETQYF
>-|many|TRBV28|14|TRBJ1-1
TGTGCCAGCAGTTTAATACCAGGGATGACTGAAGCTTTCTTT
CASSLIPGMTEAFF
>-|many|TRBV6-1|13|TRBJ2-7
TGTGCCAGCAGAATCACACAGGGCGCCGAGCAGTACTTC
CASRITQGAEQYF
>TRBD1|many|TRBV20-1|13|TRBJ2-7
TGCAGCTTTAGACAGGGGTTCTCCTACGAGCAGTACTTC
CSFRQGFSYEQYF
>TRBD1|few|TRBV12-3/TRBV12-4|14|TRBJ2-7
TGTGCCAGCAGTTCCTACAGGGGTAGCAACGAGCAGTACTTC
CASSSYRGSNEQYF
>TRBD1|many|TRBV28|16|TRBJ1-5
TGTGCCAGCAGTTTATGGGGGACAGGGGACGGTCAGCCCCAGCATTTT
CASSLWGTGDGQPQHF
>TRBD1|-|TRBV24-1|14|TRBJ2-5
TGTGCCACCCAGGACAGGGGGGGACAAGAGACCCAGTACTTC
CATQDRGGQETQYF
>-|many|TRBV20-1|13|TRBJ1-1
TGCAGTGCAAAGCGTGCGATGAACACTGAAGCTTTCTTT
CSAKRAMNTEAFF